This T cell receptor (beta chain) was found in a study of OX40 agonist ivuxolimab in advanced cancers. About the study as a whole: Ivuxolimab was a fully human IgG2 agonistic monoclonal antibody targeting the costimulatory receptor OX40 (CD134). Intravenous ivuxolimab was administered to patients every 2 weeks at six dose levels: 0.01, 0.1, 0.3, 1.5, 3 and 10 mg/kg. Of the roughly 52 dose-escalation patients, hepatocellular carcinoma was present in approximately 20, melanoma in roughly 15, renal cell carcinoma in 9 and head and neck cancer in 9. In the dose-escalation cohort, 82.7% of patients were male, and the mean age was around 60 years, with a range of about 23 to 80. Prior anti-PD-1, anti-PD-L1 or anti-CTLA-4 therapy was permitted, and checkpoint inhibitors had been received by around 40% of dose-escalation patients. Partial responses were achieved by three dose-escalation patients, of whom one had hepatocellular carcinoma and two had cutaneous melanoma. Peripheral TCRbeta sequencing aimed to test whether ivuxolimab altered TCR sequence diversity and caused clonal T-cell expansion. The monotherapy dose-escalation portion (N ≈ 56 patients) of the phase I ivuxolimab trial is reported in the paper. The study at large found these results: After ivuxolimab, CD8+ T cells had more expanded clones than CD4+ T cells on average. Which antigens the clonally expanded peripheral T cells were specific for was not determined. At doses of 0.1 to 3.0 mg/kg, clonal expansion of both CD4+ and CD8+ T cells in blood was seen between baseline and week 6. In the 0.1-3.0 mg/kg groups, partial responders were among the patients with the lowest normalized peripheral clonal expansion, particularly in CD8+ T cells. Low levels of normalized T-cell clonal expansion were also seen in some patients who did not respond.

A word on this clone: Its antigen remains undetermined. The record has no base qualities; no much larger clone is one base away.

The CDR3 starts with the cysteine, ends with the phenylalanine, and has 19 residues. This entry keeps only the CDR3 DNA: 57 bases, framed from base 1. Trimming leaves V shorter by 5 bases and J shorter by 0 bases, with the junction holding 9 bases beyond the gene matches. The germline V gene (reference sequence) supplies CDR1 LNHDA and CDR2 SQIVND. Genomic DNA was isolated from the sorted cells so that the TCRbeta CDR3 region could be sequenced. TCRbeta CDR3 regions were sequenced using the immunoSEQ Assay. TCRdb took this table from immuneACCESS and kept in-frame rearrangements with V and J called. Such tables lack part of the clones; where checked against another copy, unresolved V genes explain under half of the gap, and the rest is unexplained. The sample table lists over 55,000 clones, around 94% of them with a count of one. The biggest ten clones account for around a sixth of the sample. Patients with autoimmune disease history or receiving systemic immunosuppression were excluded from the trial. In every dose cohort, peripheral blood was drawn for TCR sequencing at baseline, cycle 4 day 1, and cycle 7 day 1. The samples were drawn from a first-in-human, open-label, multicenter phase I dose-escalation trial of ivuxolimab. Adults with locally advanced or metastatic melanoma, renal cell carcinoma, hepatocellular carcinoma or head and neck squamous cell carcinoma were enrolled in the trial. Before TCR sequencing, CD4+ T cells and CD8+ T cells from peripheral blood were sorted into separate populations.

The chain links TRBV19 with TRBJ2-6; TRBD2 agrees with 11 junctional bases. Sequences were derived from CD4+ or CD8+ T cells sorted from blood, sampled in a trial of the OX40 agonist ivuxolimab. The source of this sequence is an adult with an advanced solid tumor such as melanoma, head and neck, liver or kidney cancer. The DNA sequence is given as TGTGCCAGTAGTCTCGAACTAGCGGGGGTTATCTCTGGGGCCAACGTCCTGACTTTC. Translated, this is CASSLELAGVISGANVLTF.